This T cell receptor beta chain emerged from a study of Ad26.COV2.S vaccination and SARS-CoV-2 variants (dated by TCRdb to the early 2020s). General notes on the study: Vaccine-arm donors came from COV1001, a multicentre, randomized, double-blind, placebo-controlled phase I-IIa trial of Ad26.COV2.S in healthy adults. Ad26.COV2.S was administered intramuscularly at a dose of 5x10^10 or 1x10^11 viral particles, either as one shot or as two shots given 56 days apart. TCRbeta repertoire sequencing served as the tool for gauging how specific and how broad the SARS-CoV-2-reactive T cell receptors were following Ad26.COV2.S vaccination. A total of roughly 30 samples were included in the TCR-sequenced set, comprising roughly 19 Ad26.COV2.S vaccine recipients, 5 placebo recipients and 8 SARS-CoV-2 convalescent individuals. Trial participants were randomized into five groups of five: low-dose or high-dose Ad26.COV2.S given once or twice, or placebo on both occasions. Investigators remained blinded to trial group allocation during experiments and outcome assessment.

This clone appeared once. Its antigen has not been determined. The sample holds no much larger clone one base away, and base qualities are not on file. TCRbeta CDR3 regions were sequenced with the immunoSEQ Assay. After extraction, genomic DNA underwent amplification by bias-controlled multiplex PCR, followed by high-throughput sequencing. From the authors' description of their analysis: To quantify the absolute abundance of each unique TCRbeta CDR3 region, sequences were collapsed and filtered. T cell fraction was estimated by normalization of TCRbeta template counts to usable DNA, with usable DNA being measured through amplification of reference genes present in all nucleated cells. Repertoire TCRs were annotated as SARS-CoV-2-specific by exact matching of V gene, CDR3 amino acid sequence and J gene to a known reactive TCR set. The reference SARS-CoV-2 TCR set was obtained from MIRA and was filtered for enrichment in COVID-19-positive ImmuneCODE repertoires, whereby public or cross-reactive TCRs were removed. Drawing on the MIRA antigens, annotated TCRs were analysed further at the level of specific ORF or position within ORF. Breadth was defined as annotated unique rearrangements over total unique productive rearrangements; depth was the summed frequency of those rearrangements. Two-sided Wilcoxon rank-sum tests were used to compare TCR breadth between groups. The immuneACCESS repertoire file appears here via TCRdb, limited to in-frame rearrangements. These files lack a portion of the clones; in checked studies, under half of the deficit traces to unresolved V genes, and the cause of the others is not known. V, J and clone size are taken as reported in that table, and D and trimming were inferred from the DNA itself. The sample yields about 350,000 clones; around 83% were counted once. Roughly 3.1% of the sample is held by the ten biggest clonotypes.

Points the paper makes about the study in general: According to the authors, total T cell responses may have been underestimated by the TCR breadth and depth analyses. Vaccine and placebo recipients had comparable non-spike TCR breadth, which fits with the vaccine containing only spike. After vaccination, spike-specific CD8+ and CD4+ T cell responses were reported to show substantial breadth. The study was not powered for comparison of responses between vaccine doses or regimens. Compared with placebo recipients, Ad26.COV2.S recipients showed higher spike-specific TCR breadth (P = 0.0014).

In the germline V gene, CDR1 corresponds to SGHRS and CDR2 to YFSETQ. CDR3 length: 14 amino acids, cysteine to phenylalanine. CDR3 DNA is the only sequence kept; it has 42 bases, read in frame from the first base. V loses 4 bases at its end and J loses 8 bases; junction bases beyond the gene matches: 6. In the paper's terms, the treatment or condition label means: some 20 received Ad26.COV2.S at low or high dose, single or two shots; about 5 received placebo; per-sample allocation not given. Repertoires of vaccine and placebo recipients were sequenced from samples collected on day 63 after the first injection. In Cohort 1b, about two dozen adults aged 18-55 years were enrolled at a single site in Boston, USA, between 29 July and 7 August 2020. Ad26.COV2.S was a replication-incompetent adenovirus type 26 vector expressing a prefusion-stabilized SARS-CoV-2 spike protein from the original Wuhan strain.

The chain links TRBV5-1 with TRBJ1-4; 9 bases in the middle match TRBD1. The source was peripheral blood, collected in a trial of Ad26.COV2.S vaccine versus placebo. This receptor was identified in a person between 18 and 65 years old who received the Ad26.COV2.S COVID-19 vaccine or a placebo. Here is the DNA: TGCGCCAGCAGCCTACAGGGGGCCGAAGAAAAACTGTTTTTT. Its coded protein is CASSLQGAEEKLFF.